The 29 T cell receptor beta chains below come from one sample, sequenced in a study of blood T cell repertoires in COVID-19. TCRdb's table, derived via immunoSEQ multiplex PCR, lists solely in-frame clones and lacks some. Of approximately 100,000 clones listed, approximately 79% were seen once; the top ten hold 20% to 25%. Material for sequencing was peripheral blood. These receptors all come from a man between 65 and 79 years old with active or convalescent COVID-19.

V usage is TRBV24-1 and J usage is TRBJ2-1; D is possibly TRBD2 (7 bases). This CDR3 region has 16 residues. Deletions cut 0 bases from V and 0 bases from J, with 8 bases between. In germline, CDR1 is KGHDR, CDR2 SFDVKD. The CDR3 nucleotides read TGTGCCACCAGTGATTTGAGGGGGGGCTCCTACAATGAGCAGTTCTTC. Amino acids: CATSDLRGGSYNEQFF.

V gene TRBV11-2 combines with J gene TRBJ1-3; the match to TRBD1 covers 8 bases. There are 14 residues in the CDR3. Germline CDR1 and CDR2: SGHAT and FQNNGV. V gave up 6 bases and J gave up 6 bases; unmatched junction bases: 7. The CDR3 nucleotides are TGTGCCAGCAGTTTTGGACAGGGTAAAAACACCATATATTTT. Protein product: CASSFGQGKNTIYF.

This clone was observed a few times. V usage is TRBV19 and J usage is TRBJ1-2; 7 positions agree with TRBD1. Germline V gene data show CDR1 as LNHDA and CDR2 as SQIVND (reference sequence). The CDR3 totals 18 residues. The ends lost 0 bases at V and 4 bases at J; junction bases unmatched: 14. CDR3 in amino acids: CASSIDQGRNRGTYGYTF. DNA of the CDR3: TGTGCCAGTAGTATAGATCAGGGGAGGAACAGGGGCACCTATGGCTACACCTTC.

The gene calls are TRBV7-9 and TRBJ2-1, with 16 nucleotides matching TRBD2. Germline V gives CDR1 SEHNR, CDR2 FQNEAQ (reference sequence). J was trimmed by 6 bases and V by 4 bases; bases with no gene match: 12. The CDR3 covers 19 residues. The chain's CDR3 is CASSSSGTSGRAYLNEQFF. CDR3 sequence (DNA): TGTGCCAGCAGCTCATCCGGGACTAGCGGGAGGGCCTATCTCAATGAGCAGTTCTTC.

The chain employs TRBV7-8 and TRBJ1-2, with 12 bases identical to TRBD1. The CDR3 loop spans 16 amino acids. V lost 5 bases, J lost 5 bases, and 9 bases stayed unmatched. Germline-derived CDR1 and CDR2 are SGHVS and FQNEAQ. In DNA form, the CDR3 reads TGTGCCAGCAGCGGGAGAGGGACAGGGGGCGAGTATGGCTACACCTTC. Protein: CASSGRGTGGEYGYTF.

V gene TRBV10-3 combines with J gene TRBJ1-2, with 7 bases identical to TRBD1. The CDR3 extends over 13 amino acids. Germline V gene data show CDR1 as ENHRY and CDR2 as SYGVKD. V shed 6 bases and J 2 bases; nucleotides not matched to a gene: 3. The CDR3 DNA is TGTGCCATCAGGCCGACAGGGAACTATGGCTACACCTTC. This translates into CAIRPTGNYGYTF.

The genes are TRBV7-2 and TRBJ1-4, with 7 bases matching TRBD1. Germline CDR1 and CDR2: SGHTA and FQGNSA. This CDR3 has 15 amino acids. The V and J ends lost 5 bases and 7 bases, in that order; junction bases with no gene match: 10. In DNA form, the CDR3 reads TGTGCCAGCAGCGCTAACAGGGGTGGCGGTGAAAAACTGTTTTTT. This encodes CASSANRGGGEKLFF.

This clone appeared a few times. The chain has TRBV18 and TRBJ1-1; D ambiguous. Trimming stripped 3 bases from V and 11 bases from J, with 13 bases between. Germline loops: CDR1 KGHSH, CDR2 LQKENI. The length of the CDR3 is 12 residues. CDR3 protein: CASSPPLGSAFF. Here the CDR3 DNA reads TGTGCCAGCTCACCCCCTCTCGGTTCGGCTTTCTTT.

This sequence joins TRBV7-2 and TRBJ2-5; tentative D call: TRBD1 (5 bases). The germline gives CDR1 SGHTA, CDR2 FQGNSA. Trimming pared 2 bases from V and 1 base from J, leaving 8 bases between. This CDR3 has 14 residues. The CDR3 is CASSLSRAQETQYF. Here the CDR3 DNA reads TGTGCCAGCAGCTTAAGCAGGGCCCAAGAGACCCAGTACTTC.

This chain joins TRBV11-1 and TRBJ2-3, with a possible D match to TRBD1 (5 bases). The CDR3 is 14 amino acids. Germline-derived CDR1 and CDR2 are SGHAT and FQDESV (reference sequence). Trimming left V 7 bases short and J 2 bases short, with 13 bases between. The CDR3 DNA is TGTGCCAGCAAGAGGACACCCTCCACAGATACGCAGTATTTT. It yields the protein CASKRTPSTDTQYF.

This clone was observed a single time. J is TRBJ2-7 and V is TRBV5-1; 10 positions agree with TRBD2. CDR3 length: 15 residues. The germline V gene has CDR1 SGHRS and CDR2 YFSETQ. The trim removed 4 bases at V and 1 base at J, leaving 5 bases unmatched. The CDR3 region is CASSPGTSASYEQYF. The CDR3 DNA sequence: TGCGCCAGCAGCCCGGGGACTAGCGCGTCCTACGAGCAGTACTTC. Full variable domain (rest looked up from reference TRBV5-1 and TRBJ2-7): KAGVTQTPRYLIKTRGQQVTLSCSPISGHRSVSWYQQTPGQGLQFLFEYFSETQRNKGNFPGRFSGRQFSNSRSEMNVSTLELGDSALYLCASSPGTSASYEQYFGPGTRLTVT.

V and J are TRBV27 and TRBJ2-7, with 10 bases matching TRBD2. Germline trimming cut 2 bases from V and 0 bases from J; bases unmatched to any gene: 1. Germline V gives CDR1 MNHEY, CDR2 SMNVEV (reference sequence). The CDR3 is 15 residues long. CDR3 amino acids: CASSLQRGGSYEQYF. CDR3 DNA sequence: TGTGCCAGCAGTTTACAGCGGGGGGGCTCCTACGAGCAGTACTTC.

The rearrangement links TRBV5-4 to TRBJ1-2; 8 bases align to TRBD1. CDR1 and CDR2 from the germline V gene are SGHNT and YYREEE (reference sequence). There are 17 residues in the CDR3. V was clipped by 4 bases and J by 8 bases; unmatched bases: 19. CDR3 loop: CASSRPGQIQGARGYTF. CDR3 DNA: TGTGCCAGCAGCAGACCTGGCCAGATTCAGGGGGCGCGGGGCTACACCTTC.

This clone was found once. V is TRBV6-5 and J is TRBJ1-1, with D possibly matching TRBD1 (5 bases). V gave up 7 bases and J gave up 3 bases, with 12 bases separating them. Germline values: CDR1 MNHEY, CDR2 SVGAGI. CDR3 length: 13 residues. DNA of the CDR3: TGTGCCAGCATAGCCAGGGAGGACACTGAAGCTTTCTTT. The encoded protein is CASIAREDTEAFF.

V usage is TRBV30 and J usage is TRBJ1-2; 8 bases match TRBD1. Germline values: CDR1 GTSNPN, CDR2 SVGIG (reference sequence). CDR3 length: 13 residues. With 2 bases clipped from V and 8 bases from J, the junction kept 7 bases outside the gene matches. The CDR3 sequence: CAWSLTGAGGYTF. CDR3 in DNA: TGTGCCTGGAGTCTGACAGGGGCTGGGGGCTACACCTTC.

This chain joins TRBV5-1 and TRBJ2-3; 13 bases line up with TRBD2. Germline values: CDR1 SGHRS, CDR2 YFSETQ. This CDR3 contains 21 residues. V trimming: 4 bases; J trimming: 0 bases; junction bases outside the gene matches: 17. CDR3 sequence reads: CASSPRFFTSGRAGSTDTQYF. CDR3 in DNA: TGCGCCAGCAGCCCACGATTTTTCACTAGCGGGAGGGCCGGGAGCACAGATACGCAGTATTTT. Combining the CDR3 with reference TRBV5-1 and TRBJ2-3 gives the whole variable domain KAGVTQTPRYLIKTRGQQVTLSCSPISGHRSVSWYQQTPGQGLQFLFEYFSETQRNKGNFPGRFSGRQFSNSRSEMNVSTLELGDSALYLCASSPRFFTSGRAGSTDTQYFGPGTRLTVL.

This chain connects TRBV18 to TRBJ1-2; possible D gene TRBD1, 6 bases. Germline V gene sequence: CDR1 KGHSH, CDR2 LQKENI. Trimming cost V 3 bases and J 6 bases, with 11 bases left between them. The CDR3 length is 13 residues. The CDR3 is CASSPYGQNGYTF. The CDR3 coding sequence is TGTGCCAGCTCACCCTATGGACAGAATGGCTACACCTTC.

The chain is built from TRBV11-2 and TRBJ1-2, with TRBD1 identical over 10 bases. The CDR3 totals 13 residues. The germline CDR1 and CDR2 sequences are SGHAT and FQNNGV. V lost 5 bases and J lost 8; bases outside the gene matches: 5. The CDR3 sequence: CASSQDRGGGYTF. The CDR3, as DNA: TGTGCCAGCAGCCAGGACAGGGGGGGAGGCTACACCTTC. The whole variable domain, filled in from reference TRBV11-2 and TRBJ1-2, reads EAGVAQSPRYKIIEKRQSVAFWCNPISGHATLYWYQQILGQGPKLLIQFQNNGVVDDSQLPKDRFSAERLKGVDSTLKIQPAKLEDSAVYLCASSQDRGGGYTFGSGTRLTVV.

CDR3 in amino acids: CASSFLPSGETQYF. In nucleotides, the CDR3 is TGTGCCAGCAGCTTCCTGCCTAGCGGCGAGACCCAGTACTTC. This chain joins TRBV5-5 and TRBJ2-5, with 7 bases matching TRBD2. CDR1 is SGHKS and CDR2 is YYEKEE in the germline V gene (reference sequence). The CDR3 totals 14 residues. With 2 bases clipped from V and 5 bases from J, the junction kept 6 bases outside the gene matches.

As regards this clone: The identical CDR3 is also encoded by other nucleotide sequences in the sample. The rearrangement joins TRBV2 to TRBJ2-6; D is perhaps TRBD2 (6 bases). Germline V gene sequence: CDR1 SNHLY, CDR2 FYNNEI. The CDR3 spans 15 residues. V was clipped by 3 bases and J by 2 bases, with 8 bases between them. In DNA, the CDR3 is TGTGCCAGCAGTGAGGGGGGAGCTGGGGCCAACGTCCTGACTTTC. Translation gives CASSEGGAGANVLTF.

The rearrangement links TRBV7-2 to TRBJ2-7; D not certain. This CDR3 has 12 amino acids. From germline, CDR1 is SGHTA and CDR2 FQGNSA. V gave up 3 bases and J gave up 3 bases, with 6 bases separating them. The CDR3 sequence: CASSFSGYEQYF. The CDR3 coding sequence is TGTGCCAGCAGCTTTTCCGGCTACGAGCAGTACTTC.

The gene calls are TRBV20-1 and TRBJ2-7; 8 bases map to TRBD1. Germline lookup yields CDR1 DFQATT and CDR2 SNEGSKA (reference sequence). Unmatched junction bases numbered 13, after V lost 6 bases and J lost 6 bases. The CDR3 has 14 residues. The CDR3 DNA sequence: TGCAGTGCAAGTTTGGAGGACAGGGACGGCGAGCAGTACTTC. Amino acid sequence: CSASLEDRDGEQYF.

DNA of the CDR3: TGTGCCAGCAGTGACTTAGCGGGGAAGGGCACCGGGGAGCTGTTTTTT. Translating it yields CASSDLAGKGTGELFF. The chain couples TRBV6-1 to TRBJ2-2; the match to TRBD2 covers 8 bases. The CDR3 extends over 16 amino acids. Trimming removed 3 bases from V and 4 bases from J; junction bases left unmatched: 7. In germline, CDR1 is MNHNS, CDR2 SASEGT.

V and J are TRBV3-1 (or the pseudogene TRBV3-2) and TRBJ2-2; D perhaps matches TRBD1 (6 bases). CDR3 length: 16 amino acids. Germline CDR1 LGHDT, CDR2 YNNKEL (reference sequence). The ends were cut back, 1 base at V and 2 bases at J, with 11 bases in the middle. The CDR3 loop is CASSQGVGANTGELFF. The CDR3 bases are TGTGCCAGCAGCCAAGGCGTGGGGGCTAACACCGGGGAGCTGTTTTTT.

V and J are TRBV28 and TRBJ2-4; D unresolved. The CDR3 sequence is 12 residues long. Germline V gives CDR1 MDHEN, CDR2 SYDVKM. V was trimmed by 10 bases and J by 4 bases, leaving 11 bases between them. The CDR3 here is CATQDTKNIQYF. In nucleotides, the CDR3 is TGTGCCACCCAAGACACAAAAAACATTCAGTACTTC.

The chain carries TRBV7-2 and TRBJ1-2; 9 bases are shared with TRBD1. Germline CDR1 and CDR2: SGHTA and FQGNSA. This CDR3 comprises 16 residues. The J segment lost 4 bases and the V segment lost 4 bases, leaving 10 bases of the junction unmatched. CDR3 bases: TGTGCCAGCAGCTCCGGGACAGGGTCCCTCGCCTATGGCTACACCTTC. As protein: CASSSGTGSLAYGYTF.

V gene TRBV5-4 combines with J gene TRBJ2-1; the D is unclear. The CDR3 totals 15 residues. Germline V lookup: CDR1 SGHNT, CDR2 YYREEE (reference sequence). The V end lost 0 bases, the J end lost 10 bases, and 17 bases lay between the germline ends. The CDR3 coding sequence is TGTGCCAGCAGCTTGGAGCCAGCAGGCCACCGCGAGCAGTTCTTC. It is translated as CASSLEPAGHREQFF.

This clone showed up just a few times. The V gene is TRBV6-5, the J gene TRBJ1-1, with D uncertain. Germline V gene lookup returns CDR1 MNHEY and CDR2 SVGAGI. The CDR3 contains 13 residues. With 5 bases removed from V and 5 bases from J, the gap between germline ends came to 12 bases. The CDR3 spells CASSPIPGTEAFF. The CDR3 DNA sequence: TGTGCCAGCAGTCCTATTCCGGGAACTGAAGCTTTCTTT.

V usage is TRBV6-5 and J usage is TRBJ2-2; D is ambiguous. Germline assignment: CDR1 MNHEY and CDR2 SVGAGI. The CDR3 runs to 13 residues. With 2 bases removed from V and 5 bases from J, the gap between germline ends came to 6 bases. CDR3 region: CASSYGRTGELFF. The CDR3 DNA reads TGTGCCAGCAGTTACGGGCGTACCGGGGAGCTGTTTTTT.